The rows below give T cell receptor beta chains drawn from one sample of a study of vaccination effects on CD4 cells after COVID-19. These TCRs' antigens remain unknown. Repertoires were generated with immunoSEQ multiplex PCR, while TCRdb's copy carries only in-frame clones and drops some. The sample has just over 55,000 clones; 78% are singletons. Here the sequenced sample was CD4+ T cells from PBMCs cultured without peptide, taken after COVID-19 vaccination. The receptors derive from a human donor who received a COVID-19 vaccine. CDR3s include the opening cysteine and the closing phenylalanine or tryptophan. The D gene is left open where the match is weak. Size is stated for part of the rows, as once, few or many counts, or as a class when the clone is expanded.

>TRBJ1-1|NA|TRBV19|NA
CASSIVRGSEAFF
TGTGCCAGTAGTATCGTAAGGGGGTCCGAAGCTTTCTTT
>TRBJ1-2|NA|TRBV6-2/TRBV6-3|TRBD1
CASSYSIRRTGYSYGYTF
TGTGCCAGCAGTTACTCGATACGGAGGACAGGCTACTCCTATGGCTACACCTTC
>TRBJ2-2|NA|TRBV6-4|NA
CASSAQGYTGELFF
TGTGCCAGCAGTGCACAGGGTTACACCGGGGAGCTGTTTTTT
>TRBJ2-3|NA|TRBV5-4|TRBD1
CASSAADRGLYTQYF
TGTGCCAGCAGCGCAGCGGACAGGGGGCTATATACGCAGTATTTT
>TRBJ1-5|NA|TRBV12-5|TRBD1
CASGLPRDRLYQPQHF
TGTGCTAGTGGTTTGCCCAGGGACAGGTTGTATCAGCCCCAGCATTTT
>TRBJ2-1|NA|TRBV5-1|NA
CASSLGGANEQFF
TGCGCCAGCAGCTTAGGGGGAGCCAATGAGCAGTTCTTC
>TRBJ2-5|NA|TRBV6-5|NA
CASTPSGVPGTQYF
TGTGCCAGCACCCCCTCGGGAGTCCCGGGGACCCAGTACTTC
>TRBJ2-1|few|TRBV29-1|NA
CSVERPNEQFF
TGCAGCGTTGAACGGCCCAATGAGCAGTTCTTC
>TRBJ1-6|NA|TRBV5-1|NA
CASSLASGTTSPLHF
TGCGCCAGCAGCTTGGCCTCAGGGACGACCTCACCCCTCCACTTT
>TRBJ2-1|NA|TRBV6-5|NA
CASSPRTNDNEQFF
TGTGCCAGCAGTCCACGGACCAACGACAATGAGCAGTTCTTC
>TRBJ1-2|NA|TRBV30|NA
CAWREGGGGYGYTF
TGTGCCTGGAGGGAGGGGGGCGGAGGATATGGCTACACCTTC
>TRBJ2-3|NA|TRBV7-3|TRBD2
CASSPRVAGGPDTQYF
TGTGCCAGCAGCCCCCGGGTTGCGGGGGGGCCAGATACGCAGTATTTT
>TRBJ2-3|NA|TRBV12-3/TRBV12-4|NA
CASTTGADTQYF
TGTGCCAGCACCACGGGGGCAGATACGCAGTATTTT
>TRBJ1-5|NA|TRBV19|TRBD1
CASSGPPGTGVISNQPQHF
TGTGCCAGTAGTGGTCCCCCCGGGACAGGGGTCATTAGCAATCAGCCCCAGCATTTT
>TRBJ2-5|NA|TRBV5-6|NA
CASSSLLADIQETQYF
TGTGCCAGCAGCTCCTTGTTGGCCGACATACAAGAGACCCAGTACTTC